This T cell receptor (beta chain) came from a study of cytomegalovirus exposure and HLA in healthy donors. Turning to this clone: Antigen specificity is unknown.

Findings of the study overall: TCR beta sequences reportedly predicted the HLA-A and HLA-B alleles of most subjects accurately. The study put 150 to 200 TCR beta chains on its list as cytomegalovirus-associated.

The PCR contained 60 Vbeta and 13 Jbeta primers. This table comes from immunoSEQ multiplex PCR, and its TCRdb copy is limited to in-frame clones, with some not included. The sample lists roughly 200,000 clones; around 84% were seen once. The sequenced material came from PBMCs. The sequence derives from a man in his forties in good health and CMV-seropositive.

In DNA form, the CDR3 reads TGTGCCACCAGCAGGGACAGGGGGAACACTGAAGCTTTCTTT. Protein product: CATSRDRGNTEAFF. V gene TRBV15 combines with J gene TRBJ1-1, with TRBD1 matching 9 bases. The CDR3 loop spans 14 amino acids. V lost 3 bases and J lost 1; bases outside the gene matches: 0. The germline CDR1 and CDR2 sequences are LNHNV and YYDKDF (reference sequence).